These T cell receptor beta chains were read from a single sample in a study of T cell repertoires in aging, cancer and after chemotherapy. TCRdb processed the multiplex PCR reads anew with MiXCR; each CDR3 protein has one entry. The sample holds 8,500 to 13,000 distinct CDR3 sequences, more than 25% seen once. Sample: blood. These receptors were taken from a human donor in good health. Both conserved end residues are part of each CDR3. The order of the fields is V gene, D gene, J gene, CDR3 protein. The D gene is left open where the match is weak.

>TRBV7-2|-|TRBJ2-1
CASSFGGRYNEQFF
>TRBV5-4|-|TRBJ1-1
CASSCADSENTEAFF
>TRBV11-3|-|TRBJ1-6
CASSFSQTLNSPLHF
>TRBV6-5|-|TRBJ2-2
CASTIGMNTGELFF
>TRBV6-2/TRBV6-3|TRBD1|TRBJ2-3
CASSYSPGQGADTQYF
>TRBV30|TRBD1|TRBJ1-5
CAWSRRQGSNQPQHF
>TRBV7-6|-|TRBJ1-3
CASSLEVPLPGNTIYF
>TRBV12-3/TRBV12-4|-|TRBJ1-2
CASRPWDRGWGDGYTF
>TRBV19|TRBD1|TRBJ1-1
CASRTGGADTEAFF
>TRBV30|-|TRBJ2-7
CAWSESARGGHEQYF
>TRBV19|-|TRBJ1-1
CASCSGHLNTEAFF
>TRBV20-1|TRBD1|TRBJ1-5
CSARTPGGGQPQHF
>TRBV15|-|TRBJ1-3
CATSRGGGLGNTIYF
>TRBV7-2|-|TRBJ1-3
CASSSTLQGNTIYF
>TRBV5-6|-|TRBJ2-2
CASSRTENTGELFF
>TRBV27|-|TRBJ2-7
CASSLSRLAYEQYF
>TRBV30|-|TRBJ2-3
CAAFRGSTDTQYF
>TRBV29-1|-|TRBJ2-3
CSVETHSVTQYF
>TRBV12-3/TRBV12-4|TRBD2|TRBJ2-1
CASSRTSGHNEQFF
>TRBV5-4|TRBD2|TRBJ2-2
CASSLRSSGKNTGELFF
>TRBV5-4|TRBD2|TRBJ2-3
CASSSPGLAATDTQYF
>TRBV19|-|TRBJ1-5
CASRRGRDNQPQHF
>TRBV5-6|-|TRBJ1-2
CASSFGPGYGYTF
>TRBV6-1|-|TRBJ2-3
CASRDRPYGGGDTQYF
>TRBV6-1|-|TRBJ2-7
CASSDREQYF
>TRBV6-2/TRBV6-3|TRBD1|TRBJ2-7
CANNGMGTGGGEQYF
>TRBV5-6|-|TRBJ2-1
CASSLVAIVGRSSYNEQFF
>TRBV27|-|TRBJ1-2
CASSPTGAGYGYTF
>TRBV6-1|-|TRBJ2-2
CASLETGELFF
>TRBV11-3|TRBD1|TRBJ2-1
CASSFLSGGLAEQFF
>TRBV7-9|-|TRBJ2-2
CASRAGSGTGELFF
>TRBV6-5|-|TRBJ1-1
CASSSRLHGEAFF
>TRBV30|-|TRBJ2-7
CAWSYGSSYEQYF
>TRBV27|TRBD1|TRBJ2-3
CASSFGQGETDTQYF
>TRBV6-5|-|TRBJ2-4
CASSYSTGGASNIQYF
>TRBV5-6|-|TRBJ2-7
CASRFGTAEHEQYF
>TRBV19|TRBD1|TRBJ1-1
CASSQGALNTEAFF